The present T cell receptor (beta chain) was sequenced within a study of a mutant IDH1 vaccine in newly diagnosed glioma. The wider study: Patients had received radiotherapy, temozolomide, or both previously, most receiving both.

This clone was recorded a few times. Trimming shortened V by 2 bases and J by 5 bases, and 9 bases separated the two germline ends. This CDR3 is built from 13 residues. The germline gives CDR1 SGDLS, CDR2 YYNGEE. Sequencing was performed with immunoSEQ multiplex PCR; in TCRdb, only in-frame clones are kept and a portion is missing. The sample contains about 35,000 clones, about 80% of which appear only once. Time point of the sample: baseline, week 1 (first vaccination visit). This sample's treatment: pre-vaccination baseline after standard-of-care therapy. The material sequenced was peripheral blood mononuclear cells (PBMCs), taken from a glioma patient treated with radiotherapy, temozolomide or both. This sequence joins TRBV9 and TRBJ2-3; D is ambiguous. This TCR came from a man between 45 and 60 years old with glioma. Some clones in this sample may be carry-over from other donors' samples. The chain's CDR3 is CASSVGLEDTQYF. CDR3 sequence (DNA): TGTGCCAGCAGCGTTGGCTTGGAAGATACGCAGTATTTT.